The 22 T cell receptor beta chains below come from one sample, sequenced in a study of T-cell reconstitution after alpha-beta-depleted transplantation in children. The TCRbeta library incorporated unique molecular identifiers. TCRdb reprocessed the PCR reads via MiXCR and lists one record per CDR3 protein. The sample carries more than 120,000 distinct CDR3 sequences, 8.5% to 10% recorded once. The sequences come from PBMCs, mostly from graft donor cells, collected 180 days after TCRalphabeta/CD19-depleted stem cell transplant. These TCRs come from a female patient between 2 and 15 years old who had a stem cell transplant for congenital amegakaryocytic thrombocytopenia, so the T cells may come from the graft donor.

In this sample, this clonotype turned up many times. The chain couples TRBV4-1 to TRBJ1-2, with D unresolved. This CDR3 spans 14 amino acids. Germline CDR1 is MGHRA and CDR2 is YSYEKL. The V and J ends lost 0 bases and 2 bases respectively, with 7 bases between them. Here the CDR3 DNA reads TGCGCCAGCAGCCAAGAACAAGGCAACTATGGCTACACCTTC. Its protein is CASSQEQGNYGYTF.

The CDR3 DNA is TGTGCCAGCAGTTTCCTCCCTAGGGGGACAGATACGCAGTATTTT. Translation: CASSFLPRGTDTQYF. The chain joins TRBV28 to TRBJ2-3; D possibly corresponds to TRBD1 (6 bases). V was clipped by 3 bases and J by 3 bases, with 13 bases between them. The germline CDR1 and CDR2 sequences are MDHEN and SYDVKM. CDR3 length equals 15 residues.

This chain joins TRBV20-1 and TRBJ2-1; a possible D gene is TRBD2 (5 bases). Trimming removed 0 bases at V and 15 bases at J, with 15 bases between. Germline CDR1 is DFQATT and CDR2 is SNEGSKA (reference sequence). This CDR3 is built from 12 residues. The CDR3 coding sequence is TGCAGTGCTAGAGATGGGGTCGCTCGGGGGTTCTTC. This codes for CSARDGVARGFF.

This clonotype was seen only a few times. J is TRBJ2-2 and V is TRBV27, with D possibly matching TRBD2 (6 bases). The V and J ends lost 7 bases and 0 bases respectively, with 9 bases between them. This CDR3 comprises 14 residues. Germline CDR1 is MNHEY and CDR2 is SMNVEV (reference sequence). CDR3 bases: TGTGCCAGCATGCGCGGGACGAACACCGGGGAGCTGTTTTTT. Translation gives CASMRGTNTGELFF.

This chain uses TRBV21-1 with TRBJ1-2. TRBV21-1 is a recognized pseudogene. The CDR3 is 18 residues long. Here the CDR3 reads CASSKGGGRTDSNYGYTF. The CDR3 nucleotides read TGTGCCAGCAGCAAAGGTGGTGGCCGCACAGATTCTAACTATGGCTACACCTTC.

This clonotype was seen repeatedly, ten times or more. This sequence joins TRBV20-1 and TRBJ1-1, with D hard to call. This CDR3 spans 13 amino acids. CDR1 and CDR2 from the germline V gene are DFQATT and SNEGSKA (reference sequence). V lost 5 bases, J lost 0 bases, and 10 bases lay in between. The CDR3 DNA reads as TGCAGTGCTCGAGGGAGCATGAACACTGAAGCTTTCTTT. Residues: CSARGSMNTEAFF.

Remarks on this clonotype: This may come from a read error, since a much larger clone is one base off. The rearrangement joins TRBV7-8 to TRBJ2-3; D call uncertain. V lost 10 bases and J 0 bases, leaving 14 bases between the germline ends. The germline V gene encodes CDR1 SGHVS and CDR2 FQNEAQ. This CDR3 is 14 amino acids long. The CDR3 DNA is TGTGCCACCACCCAGTTTTCTAGCACAGATACGCAGTATTTT. This sequence encodes CATTQFSSTDTQYF. Supplemented by reference TRBV7-8 and TRBJ2-3, the full variable domain reads GAGVSQSPRYKVAKRGQDVALRCDPISGHVSLFWYQQALGQGPEFLTYFQNEAQLDKSGLPSDRFFAERPEGSVSTLKIQRTQQEDSAVYLCATTQFSSTDTQYFGPGTRLTVL.

There are many counts of this clonotype. The chain employs TRBV28 and TRBJ2-3; no clear D. Germline CDR1 and CDR2: MDHEN and SYDVKM. Trimming left V 10 bases short and J 5 bases short, with 13 bases between. The CDR3 covers 12 residues. CDR3 in DNA: TGTGCCATACGAACGGGTCTAGATACGCAGTATTTT. Encoded protein: CAIRTGLDTQYF. The full variable domain, with the rest looked up from reference TRBV28 and TRBJ2-3, is DVKVTQSSRYLVKRTGEKVFLECVQDMDHENMFWYRQDPGLGLRLIYFSYDVKMKEKGDIPEGYSVSREKKERFSLILESASTNQTSMYLCAIRTGLDTQYFGPGTRLTVL.

A few counts support this clonotype. This chain links TRBV10-2 with TRBJ2-1; 8 positions agree with TRBD1. The V and J ends lost 1 base and 6 bases, in that order; junction bases with no gene match: 5. The V gene's germline CDR1 is WSHSY and CDR2 SAAADI. This CDR3 has 15 residues. CDR3 nucleotides: TGCGCCAGCAGTGAGTATTGGACAGGGTTCAATGAGCAGTTCTTC. Its translation: CASSEYWTGFNEQFF.

This clonotype has ten or more counts. The chain has TRBV12-3 or TRBV12-4 and TRBJ2-1; 8 bases line up with TRBD1. The CDR3 is 13 amino acids. The trim removed 6 bases at V and 7 bases at J, leaving 5 bases unmatched. The CDR3 sequence: CASSRGPRNEQFF. The CDR3 region has the DNA TGTGCCAGCAGCAGGGGGCCTAGGAATGAGCAGTTCTTC.

The CDR3 sequence is CASSQNVPGTGGTEAKNIQYF. CDR3 nucleotide sequence: TGCGCCAGCAGCCAGAACGTCCCCGGGACAGGGGGCACAGAAGCCAAAAACATTCAGTACTTC. The chain combines TRBV4-1 with TRBJ2-4; 12 bases match TRBD1. This CDR3 has 21 amino acids. The germline gives CDR1 MGHRA, CDR2 YSYEKL. J lost 0 bases, V lost 3 bases, and 15 bases had no gene match.

This clonotype has at least ten counts. The chain couples TRBV20-1 to TRBJ2-4; D might be TRBD2 (5 bases). Deletions cut 4 bases from V and 0 bases from J, with 7 bases between. The CDR3 consists of 13 residues. Germline loops: CDR1 DFQATT, CDR2 SNEGSKA (reference sequence). CDR3 sequence (DNA): TGCAGTGCTAACGCGGGAGCCAAAAACATTCAGTACTTC. Translated: CSANAGAKNIQYF.

This clonotype has ten or more counts. V gene TRBV5-1 combines with J gene TRBJ1-1, with D perhaps matching TRBD1 (6 bases). CDR1 and CDR2 (germline): SGHRS, YFSETQ. CDR3 size: 14 residues. V was trimmed by 4 bases and J by 4 bases, leaving 14 bases between them. In DNA form, the CDR3 reads TGCGCCAGCAGCAAAGGACAGTTCCCCACTGAAGCTTTCTTT. Translated: CASSKGQFPTEAFF. Supplemented by reference TRBV5-1 and TRBJ1-1, the full variable domain reads KAGVTQTPRYLIKTRGQQVTLSCSPISGHRSVSWYQQTPGQGLQFLFEYFSETQRNKGNFPGRFSGRQFSNSRSEMNVSTLELGDSALYLCASSKGQFPTEAFFGQGTRLTVV.

This clonotype was detected only a few times. This chain joins TRBV15 and TRBJ2-7; D is perhaps TRBD1 or TRBD2 (5 bases each). The CDR3 runs 15 residues. Per germline, CDR1 LNHNV and CDR2 YYDKDF (reference sequence). V shed 0 bases and J shed 7 bases, with 16 bases lying between them. For the CDR3, the DNA is TGTGCCACCAGCAGAGATGGGGCTAGCCCTCGAGAGCAGTACTTC. This encodes CATSRDGASPREQYF.

This clonotype was seen only a few times. The chain couples TRBV7-9 to TRBJ2-2; perhaps TRBD1 as D (5 bases). The CDR3 sequence is 19 residues long. Germline CDR1 is SEHNR and CDR2 is FQNEAQ (reference sequence). Between the trimmed V and J ends, which lost 5 bases and 1 base, there was a span of 23 bases. CDR3 sequence (DNA): TGTGCCAGCAGCCCCAGGGCGGTTCCGACCGAAATGAACACCGGGGAGCTGTTTTTT. Translated, it gives CASSPRAVPTEMNTGELFF.

This clonotype was seen many times. The V call is TRBV6-2 or TRBV6-3, the J call TRBJ2-7, with D uncertain. V lost 0 bases to trimming and J lost 3 bases, with 15 bases between them. The CDR3 sequence is 16 residues long. The germline V gene encodes CDR1 MNHEY and CDR2 SVGEGT. This chain's CDR3 is CASSYSIDPPNYEQYF. DNA of the CDR3: TGTGCCAGCAGTTACTCCATTGACCCCCCGAACTACGAGCAGTACTTC.

The sample holds many counts of this clonotype. The chain employs TRBV5-5 and TRBJ1-5, with D perhaps TRBD1 (6 bases). Trimming shortened V by 4 bases and J by 3 bases, and 14 bases separated the two germline ends. CDR1 and CDR2 from the germline V gene are SGHKS and YYEKEE (reference sequence). The CDR3 spans 15 residues. The CDR3 DNA sequence: TGTGCCAGCAGCAGGGGGACTTCAGACAATCAGCCCCAGCATTTT. It encodes CASSRGTSDNQPQHF.

The table lists this clonotype with a few counts. The V and J genes are TRBV24-1 and TRBJ1-4; D is perhaps TRBD1 (5 bases). Germline V gene sequence: CDR1 KGHDR, CDR2 SFDVKD. The CDR3 has 16 amino acids. The V gene lost 5 bases and the J gene lost 1 base, with 13 bases spanning the gap. As DNA, the CDR3 is TGTGCCACCAGTGGTTCTACAGGCGGAACTAATGAAAAACTGTTTTTT. Amino acids: CATSGSTGGTNEKLFF.

This clonotype was counted between two and nine times. V usage is TRBV29-1 and J usage is TRBJ2-2; 7 bases map to TRBD1. This CDR3 comprises 14 residues. Looked up from germline, CDR1 is SQVTM and CDR2 is ANQGSEA. J was trimmed by 1 base and V by 4 bases; bases with no gene match: 3. This CDR3 reads CSVVGTENTGELFF. Here the CDR3 DNA reads TGCAGCGTTGTGGGGACAGAGAACACCGGGGAGCTGTTTTTT.

This clonotype was seen repeatedly, ten times or more. CDR3: CASSAGQGAEKLFF. CDR3 DNA: TGTGCCAGCAGCGCCGGACAGGGGGCGGAAAAACTGTTTTTT. The chain has TRBV9 and TRBJ1-4; 11 bases map to TRBD1. CDR1 is SGDLS, CDR2 YYNGEE, per germline. This CDR3 spans 14 amino acids. Losses at the gene ends were 3 bases for V and 8 bases for J; bases not matched to a gene: 3.

In this sample, this clonotype turned up many times. This likely comes from a read error, as the CDR3 has no conserved phenylalanine or tryptophan at its end. The DNA is omitted, as the CDR3 cannot be located on it reliably, and the CDR3 follows TCRdb's listing. The chain carries TRBV20-1 and TRBJ2-1; whether TRBD2, the table's D call, matches the DNA was not checked. CDR1 DFQATT and CDR2 SNEGSKA come from the germline V gene (reference sequence). Including both end residues, the CDR3 is 11 amino acids long. CDR3 loop: CSARVGTMLYV.

CDR3 in DNA: TGTGCCAGCAGTCCGGACAGGGCCGCGAACACCGGGGAGCTGTTTTTT. Its translation is CASSPDRAANTGELFF. The chain recombines TRBV12-3 or TRBV12-4 with TRBJ2-2; TRBD1 matches at 8 bases. CDR3 length equals 16 residues. Trimming took 5 bases from V and 0 from J; bases not matched to a gene: 5.